These 27 T cell receptor beta chains were sequenced from one sample in a study of regulatory T cells in long-lasting Graves disease. Time point here: newly diagnosed GD, antithyroid drugs for less than 3 months. Generation of the TCR library employed RNA extracted from PBMCs. TCR beta libraries were built with iRepertoire HTBI primers and Arm-PCR of CDR3 regions. TCRdb redid the calling of the multiplex PCR reads with MiXCR, one entry per CDR3 protein. The data show about 330,000 distinct CDR3 sequences, around 15% seen once. This sample also appeared in a second study, on T cells in Graves' hyperthyroidism and ophthalmopathy.

Sequences were derived from peripheral blood mononuclear cells (PBMCs), sampled at new diagnosis, from a patient treated with antithyroid drugs. These TCRs come from a woman younger than 30 with Graves disease.

This clonotype was counted ten times or more. This chain uses TRBV11-1 with TRBJ1-2; D is perhaps TRBD1 (6 bases). CDR3 length equals 13 residues. V gave up 2 bases and J gave up 6 bases, with 10 bases separating them. Per the germline V gene, CDR1 is SGHAT and CDR2 is FQDESV (reference sequence). As DNA, the CDR3 is TGTGCCAGCAGCTTACGGGACAAGGATGGCTACACCTTC. Protein product: CASSLRDKDGYTF.

The genes are TRBV20-1 and TRBJ1-4, with D unresolved. The CDR3 runs to 13 residues. Germline assignment: CDR1 DFQATT and CDR2 SNEGSKA (reference sequence). V was clipped by 3 bases and J by 3 bases, with 8 bases between them. The CDR3 DNA reads TGCAGTGCTAGGGGAATCCCTAATGAAAAACTGTTTTTT. Amino acid sequence: CSARGIPNEKLFF.

This clonotype turned up a few times. This rearrangement joins TRBV30 to TRBJ2-3; D is ambiguous. CDR1 and CDR2 (germline): GTSNPN, SVGIG (reference sequence). V dropped 3 bases and J dropped 6 bases, with 7 bases sitting between them. The CDR3 contains 11 residues. The CDR3 sequence: CAWRRVDTQYF. CDR3 nucleotides: TGTGCCTGGAGGCGTGTTGATACGCAGTATTTT. The variable domain in full, completed from reference TRBV30 and TRBJ2-3, reads SQTIHQWPATLVQPVGSPLSLECTVEGTSNPNLYWYRQAAGRGLQLLFYSVGIGQISSEVPQNLSASRPQDRQFILSSKKLLLSDSGFYLCAWRRVDTQYFGPGTRLTVL.

With regard to this clonotype: It may be a read error: a sequence one base away is much more abundant. V gene TRBV6-2 or TRBV6-3 combines with J gene TRBJ2-7; TRBD2 agrees at 12 bases. V lost 10 bases to trimming and J lost 3 bases; unmatched junction nucleotides: 10. CDR1 is MNHEY and CDR2 is SVGEGT in the germline V gene. CDR3 length equals 15 residues. The DNA of the CDR3 is TGTGCCAACAAACGGACTAGCGGGATTCACTACGAGCAGTACTTC. Protein: CANKRTSGIHYEQYF.

The table lists this clonotype with many counts. The V gene is TRBV28, the J gene TRBJ1-5; a weak D match, TRBD1 (6 bases). V lost 6 bases and J lost 3, with 12 bases in between. Germline V gene lookup returns CDR1 MDHEN and CDR2 SYDVKM. The CDR3 contains 14 residues. The CDR3 sequence is CASSSTGANQPQHF. The CDR3 coding sequence is TGTGCCAGCAGCTCGACAGGCGCCAATCAGCCCCAGCATTTT.

This clonotype was seen repeatedly, ten times or more. V gene TRBV15 combines with J gene TRBJ2-1; 8 nucleotides match TRBD2. The CDR3 contains 15 residues. The ends lost 6 bases at V and 5 bases at J; junction bases unmatched: 9. Germline loops: CDR1 LNHNV, CDR2 YYDKDF (reference sequence). For the CDR3, the DNA is TGTGCCACCAGTCCCCAATCTAGCGGGCACAATGAGCAGTTCTTC. Its translation: CATSPQSSGHNEQFF.

This clonotype was picked up a small number of times. The chain joins TRBV3-1 to TRBJ2-3, with 11 bases aligning to TRBD2. Germline-derived CDR1 and CDR2 are LGHDT and YNNKEL (reference sequence). Losses at the gene ends were 4 bases for V and 1 base for J; bases not matched to a gene: 4. There are 16 residues in the CDR3. CDR3 in amino acids: CASSRIAGGGTDTQYF. The CDR3 nucleotides are TGTGCCAGCAGCCGAATAGCGGGAGGGGGCACAGATACGCAGTATTTT.

This clonotype has only a few counts. V usage is TRBV7-3 and J usage is TRBJ2-7; D uncertain. The V end lost 5 bases, the J end lost 1 base, and 12 bases lay between the germline ends. The CDR3 has 14 amino acids. Germline V gene sequence: CDR1 SGHTA, CDR2 FQGTGA. In DNA, the CDR3 is TGTGCCAGCAGCCCCCAGGAAGGTTCCTACGAGCAGTACTTC. Translation gives CASSPQEGSYEQYF.

This clonotype was seen at least ten times. CDR3: CATGGASAYNEQFF. CDR3 DNA sequence: TGTGCCACCGGTGGGGCTAGCGCGTACAATGAGCAGTTCTTC. This chain connects TRBV24-1 to TRBJ2-1; D perhaps matches TRBD2 (6 bases). The V and J ends lost 9 bases and 4 bases respectively, with 15 bases between them. Per germline, CDR1 KGHDR and CDR2 SFDVKD. The CDR3 loop spans 14 amino acids.

The table lists this clonotype with many counts. The chain couples TRBV12-3 or TRBV12-4 to TRBJ2-7; D is ambiguous. This CDR3 spans 12 amino acids. V lost 1 base to trimming and J lost 6 bases, with 7 bases between them. CDR3 nucleotides: TGTGCCAGCAGTTTAGATTTGCCCGAGCAGTACTTC. It codes for CASSLDLPEQYF.

Remarks on this clonotype: Without the conserved terminal phenylalanine or tryptophan, this CDR3 likely stems from a read error. The V call is TRBV2, the J call TRBJ1-4, with D tentatively TRBD1 (6 bases). The CDR3 contains 14 residues. V gave up 7 bases and J gave up 3 bases, with 12 bases separating them. Germline V gene lookup returns CDR1 SNHLY and CDR2 FYNNEI. CDR3 sequence reads: CASNGGWSNEKLFL. CDR3 sequence (DNA): TGTGCCAGCAATGGGGGCTGGTCTAATGAAAAACTGTTTCTT.

This clonotype has a count of ten or more. The V and J genes are TRBV5-1 and TRBJ2-7, with a tentative D call TRBD1 (6 bases). CDR1 is SGHRS, CDR2 YFSETQ, per germline. V lost 4 bases and J 2 bases, leaving 13 bases between the germline ends. The CDR3 loop spans 14 amino acids. CDR3 sequence: CASSKDGTTYEQYF. CDR3 bases: TGCGCCAGCAGCAAAGACGGGACAACCTACGAGCAGTACTTC.

This clonotype was detected only a few times. The chain has TRBV15 and TRBJ2-1, with unresolved D. Germline V gene sequence: CDR1 LNHNV, CDR2 YYDKDF (reference sequence). Trimming shortened V by 6 bases and J by 10 bases, and 16 bases separated the two germline ends. The CDR3 has 13 amino acids. CDR3 residues: CATSFIAHQEQFF. CDR3 nucleotides: TGTGCCACCAGTTTTATAGCTCACCAGGAGCAGTTCTTC.

This clonotype was counted ten times or more. The genes are TRBV28 and TRBJ2-2; D possibly uses TRBD1 or TRBD2 (5 bases each). Germline assignment: CDR1 MDHEN and CDR2 SYDVKM. V was shortened by 5 bases and J by 0 bases, with 13 bases between the two germline ends. The CDR3 covers 16 residues. The CDR3 region is CASSPLGTANTGELFF. CDR3 DNA: TGTGCCAGCAGTCCCCTCGGGACGGCGAACACCGGGGAGCTGTTTTTT.

This chain joins TRBV18 and TRBJ1-1; D is undetermined. The CDR3 has 17 residues. The V gene lost 3 bases and the J gene lost 0 bases, with 17 bases spanning the gap. The V gene's germline CDR1 is KGHSH and CDR2 LQKENI. The CDR3 sequence: CASSPNGLHLMNTEAFF. CDR3 bases: TGTGCCAGCTCACCCAACGGGCTTCACCTAATGAACACTGAAGCTTTCTTT. Variable domain in full (rest from reference TRBV18 and TRBJ1-1): NAGVMQNPRHLVRRRGQEARLRCSPMKGHSHVYWYRQLPEEGLKFMVYLQKENIIDESGMPKERFSAEFPKEGPSILRIQQVVRGDSAAYFCASSPNGLHLMNTEAFFGQGTRLTVV.

This clonotype came up many times. The chain recombines TRBV6-1 with TRBJ1-5; 8 nucleotides agree with TRBD1. V lost 6 bases to trimming and J lost 4 bases; unmatched junction nucleotides: 8. This CDR3 has 15 residues. The germline V gene has CDR1 MNHNS and CDR2 SASEGT. The CDR3 protein is CASSLTRTGNQPQHF. The CDR3 bases are TGTGCCAGCAGCCTAACTCGGACAGGGAATCAGCCCCAGCATTTT.

The rearrangement uses TRBV6-2 or TRBV6-3 and TRBJ1-1; TRBD1 might be the D (6 bases). Germline V gene lookup returns CDR1 MNHEY and CDR2 SVGEGT. CDR3 size: 15 residues. V shed 6 bases and J shed 0 bases, with 14 bases lying between them. CDR3: CASRQGLRVNTEAFF. The CDR3, as DNA: TGTGCCAGCAGGCAGGGGTTAAGGGTGAACACTGAAGCTTTCTTT.

The chain employs TRBV7-2 and TRBJ2-2, with 7 bases identical to TRBD2. The germline gives CDR1 SGHTA, CDR2 FQGNSA. The CDR3 spans 16 residues. V was pared by 3 bases and J by 5 bases, with 9 bases of the junction left unmatched. The CDR3 DNA sequence: TGTGCCAGCAGCTTGTCAGGACTAGTCGGAACCGGGGAGCTGTTTTTT. Protein sequence: CASSLSGLVGTGELFF.

This clonotype has a count of ten or more. This chain links TRBV10-3 with TRBJ2-3; 8 bases are shared with TRBD2. CDR1 is ENHRY, CDR2 SYGVKD, per germline. The CDR3 totals 16 residues. J gave up 4 bases and V 4 bases, and 10 bases lay outside the gene matches. CDR3 amino acids: CAISAWVSGNADTQYF. DNA for the CDR3: TGTGCCATCAGTGCTTGGGTTAGCGGGAACGCAGATACGCAGTATTTT.

The genes are TRBV2 and TRBJ2-1; 12 bases are a match to TRBD2. J gave up 6 bases and V 6 bases, and 12 bases lay outside the gene matches. The germline CDR1 and CDR2 sequences are SNHLY and FYNNEI. The CDR3 contains 17 residues. In DNA form, the CDR3 reads TGTGCCAGCAGAGCTACTAGCGGGGGGACCCCTTTCAATGAGCAGTTCTTC. It specifies CASRATSGGTPFNEQFF.

The table lists this clonotype with many counts. The CDR3 here is CASSLPGAGSPLHF. The CDR3 DNA is TGTGCCAGCAGCTTACCCGGGGCAGGTTCACCCCTCCACTTT. This chain joins TRBV11-2 and TRBJ1-6; D is perhaps TRBD1 (5 bases). The CDR3 spans 14 residues. V gave up 2 bases and J gave up 9 bases, with 11 bases separating them. The germline gives CDR1 SGHAT, CDR2 FQNNGV.

This clonotype was recorded a few times. The chain uses TRBV6-2 or TRBV6-3 and TRBJ1-1, with D unresolved. The V end lost 0 bases, the J end lost 7 bases, and 9 bases lay between the germline ends. The germline V gene has CDR1 MNHEY and CDR2 SVGEGT. The CDR3 has 13 amino acids. The CDR3 sequence: CASSYSSRVEAFF. DNA of the CDR3: TGTGCCAGCAGTTACTCATCCCGGGTTGAAGCTTTCTTT.

V is TRBV18 and J is TRBJ2-5; D is undetermined. The CDR3 sequence is 14 residues long. The germline gives CDR1 KGHSH, CDR2 LQKENI. Trimming shortened V by 1 base and J by 11 bases, and 17 bases separated the two germline ends. The CDR3 DNA reads TGTGCCAGCTCACCACTCGGCTCCTACAATGAGCAGTACTTC. Translating gives CASSPLGSYNEQYF. Full variable domain (missing parts from reference TRBV18 and TRBJ2-5): NAGVMQNPRHLVRRRGQEARLRCSPMKGHSHVYWYRQLPEEGLKFMVYLQKENIIDESGMPKERFSAEFPKEGPSILRIQQVVRGDSAAYFCASSPLGSYNEQYFGPGTRLLVL.

This clonotype was seen only a few times. V is TRBV15 and J is TRBJ2-7; D gene ambiguous. V was cut by 1 base and J by 6 bases, with 10 bases left in between. Germline CDR1 and CDR2: LNHNV and YYDKDF (reference sequence). The length of the CDR3 is 13 residues. For the CDR3, the DNA is TGTGCCACCAGCAGAGTAACCGGGTCCGAGCAGTACTTC. This codes for CATSRVTGSEQYF.

This clonotype appeared a few times. A junction boundary mismatches the germline segment, possibly from a read error. The chain combines TRBV2 with TRBJ1-6; TRBD1 might be the D (5 bases). This CDR3 region has 16 residues. Germline V gives CDR1 SNHLY, CDR2 FYNNEI. CDR3 protein: CASSQGWVSYNSPLHF. The CDR3 bases are TGCGCCAGCAGCCAGGGTTGGGTATCCTATAATTCACCCCTCCACTTT.

This clonotype was seen at least ten times. CDR3 nucleotides: TGTGCCAGCAGCCAAGACAGGACAGAGAACACTGAAGCTTTCTTT. Translation: CASSQDRTENTEAFF. J is TRBJ1-1 and V is TRBV3-1, with TRBD1 as a possible D gene (6 bases). CDR1 is LGHDT, CDR2 YNNKEL, per germline (reference sequence). The CDR3 has 15 amino acids. V was trimmed by 0 bases and J by 1 base, leaving 9 bases between them.

Remarks on this clonotype: This clone may be a read error of a much larger clone one base away. The rearrangement uses TRBV5-1 and TRBJ2-1, with TRBD2 matching over 10 bases. The CDR3 sequence is 14 residues long. Germline trimming cut 0 bases from V and 10 bases from J; bases unmatched to any gene: 4. The germline CDR1 and CDR2 sequences are SGHRS and YFSETQ. As DNA, the CDR3 is TGCGCCAGCAGCTTGGCCAGACTAGCGGGCGAGCAGTTCTTC. It encodes CASSLARLAGEQFF.